This T cell receptor (beta chain) is drawn from a study of blood T cell repertoires in COVID-19. Sequencing was performed with immunoSEQ multiplex PCR; in TCRdb, only in-frame clones are kept and a portion is missing. The sample holds some 71,000 clones, 81% seen once. This CDR3 contains 17 residues. J lost 2 bases, V lost 5 bases, and 11 bases had no gene match. Germline CDR1 and CDR2: SGHVS and FQNEAQ. Source material: peripheral blood. This TCR came from a woman in her 70s with acute or convalescent COVID-19. This chain links TRBV7-8 with TRBJ2-2; 7 bases are shared with TRBD2. CDR3 in amino acids: CASSPQSSSGNTGELFF. Here the CDR3 DNA reads TGTGCCAGCAGCCCTCAGAGTTCTAGCGGTAACACCGGGGAGCTGTTTTTT.